This record covers a single T cell receptor (beta chain). The target antigen is unknown. Cells were stimulated nonspecifically with anti-CD3/anti-CD28 magnetic beads. Sorting of responding CD4+ T cells relied on upregulated CD40 ligand together with CD69. The libraries were made with immunoSEQ version 4 in survey mode. Clones were sequenced by immunoSEQ multiplex PCR, and TCRdb holds only the in-frame ones, with some missing. The sample includes some 45,000 clones, about 87% seen only once; the top ten take more than 0.4%. The source of the sample is a study of persistence of HIV-infected CD4 T cells. CDR1 GTSNPN and CDR2 SVGIG come from the germline V gene (reference sequence). There are 12 residues in the CDR3. V was clipped by 4 bases and J by 8 bases; unmatched bases: 5.

The chain joins TRBV30 to TRBJ1-1; 9 bases fit TRBD1. This TCR was recovered from an adult woman with HIV who was CMV-seropositive. Sequenced here: CD4+ T cells sorted from PBMCs after approximately 18-hour stimulation, sampled from a patient who received antiretroviral therapy. The CDR3 here is CAWTLGTGEAFF. Written as DNA, the CDR3 is TGTGCCTGGACCCTGGGGACAGGGGAAGCTTTCTTT.